The 19 T cell receptor beta chains below all came from one sample that was sequenced in a study of early T cells in non-severe SARS-CoV-2 infection. MiXCR, applied by TCRdb to the 5' RACE reads, yields one record per CDR3 protein. The table lists approximately 81,000 distinct CDR3 sequences, 5.5% to 7.5% of them singletons. The sample consisted of whole blood. These receptors were taken from an adult who was a healthcare worker with PCR-confirmed SARS-CoV-2 infection or an uninfected control (not recorded which).

This clonotype was observed at least ten times. DNA of the CDR3: TGTGCCAGCAGCTTAGTCGCAGCCGGCGAGACCCAGTACTTC. Encoded protein: CASSLVAAGETQYF. The rearrangement joins TRBV7-6 to TRBJ2-5; D remains unclear. Per the germline V gene, CDR1 is SGHVS and CDR2 is FNYEAQ. The germline V and J ends were trimmed by 1 base and 5 bases, with 11 bases remaining between them. The CDR3 is 14 residues long.

The sample holds many counts of this clonotype. The CDR3: CASSLDLRRNTEAFF. As DNA, the CDR3 is TGTGCCAGCAGCTTAGATCTGCGAAGAAACACTGAAGCTTTCTTT. The J gene is TRBJ1-1, the V gene TRBV11-2; no reliable D call. There are 15 residues in the CDR3. Germline-derived CDR1 and CDR2 are SGHAT and FQNNGV. V dropped 0 bases and J dropped 2 bases, with 10 bases sitting between them.

This clonotype occurred a few times. The genes are TRBV20-1 and TRBJ1-6; the D gene is possibly TRBD1 (5 bases). This CDR3 contains 14 residues. The V gene's germline CDR1 is DFQATT and CDR2 SNEGSKA (reference sequence). V lost 5 bases, J lost 10 bases, and 18 bases lay in between. The CDR3 protein is CSASMQGPASPLHF. CDR3 bases: TGCAGTGCTTCCATGCAGGGTCCGGCCTCACCCCTCCACTTT.

This clonotype was detected only a few times. The chain carries TRBV7-8 and TRBJ2-3, with D possibly matching TRBD1 (6 bases). This CDR3 contains 14 residues. Trimming removed 5 bases from V and 4 bases from J, with 13 bases in between. The germline gives CDR1 SGHVS, CDR2 FQNEAQ. The CDR3 loop reads CASSGGAYADTQYF. The CDR3 DNA is TGTGCCAGCAGCGGGGGCGCTTACGCAGATACGCAGTATTTT.

The chain combines TRBV27 with TRBJ2-3; D ambiguous. Trimming took 5 bases from V and 4 from J, leaving 13 bases between them. The CDR3 is 14 amino acids. CDR1 and CDR2 (germline): MNHEY, SMNVEV (reference sequence). The CDR3 DNA reads as TGTGCCAGCAGTCCCCCTCTTTCCCCAGATACGCAGTATTTT. It translates to CASSPPLSPDTQYF.

V gene TRBV20-1 combines with J gene TRBJ2-7; no firm D call. Germline CDR1 and CDR2: DFQATT and SNEGSKA (reference sequence). This CDR3 is 13 amino acids long. V was cut by 5 bases and J by 3 bases, with 14 bases left in between. CDR3 sequence (DNA): TGCAGTGCTGGGGTGGGCGGCAACTACGAGCAGTACTTC. This codes for CSAGVGGNYEQYF.

The chain links TRBV7-8 to TRBJ2-3, with 12 bases lining up with TRBD1. This CDR3 region has 16 residues. Germline CDR1 is SGHVS and CDR2 is FQNEAQ. Losses at the gene ends were 5 bases for V and 2 bases for J; bases not matched to a gene: 5. The CDR3 DNA reads as TGTGCCAGCAGCCCGGGACAGGGGGCGCCCACAGATACGCAGTATTTT. As protein: CASSPGQGAPTDTQYF.

The chain employs TRBV20-1 and TRBJ1-1; 9 nucleotides align to TRBD1. Germline lookup yields CDR1 DFQATT and CDR2 SNEGSKA (reference sequence). The CDR3 has 13 amino acids. Germline trimming cut 7 bases from V and 5 bases from J; bases unmatched to any gene: 8. The CDR3 here is CSVNRGTGTEAFF. The CDR3 nucleotides read TGCAGTGTTAACAGGGGGACAGGGACTGAAGCTTTCTTT.

This clonotype occurred once. The chain carries TRBV4-1 and TRBJ2-3; 7 nucleotides match TRBD1. Germline V gene sequence: CDR1 MGHRA, CDR2 YSYEKL. CDR3 size: 14 residues. The junction had 4 bases not matched to a gene; V was cut back by 5 bases and J by 2 bases. The CDR3 DNA reads TGCGCCAGCAGCGAACAGGGGCCCACAGATACGCAGTATTTT. Translation gives CASSEQGPTDTQYF.

This clonotype was seen only a few times. This chain connects TRBV7-2 to TRBJ1-1, with D perhaps matching TRBD1 (5 bases). Germline V CDR1 and CDR2: SGHTA, FQGNSA. The CDR3 is made up of 14 amino acids. Trimming shortened V by 4 bases and J by 5 bases, and 14 bases separated the two germline ends. CDR3 nucleotides: TGTGCCAGCAGCTCGGACAATAGTGGGACTGAAGCTTTCTTT. It yields the protein CASSSDNSGTEAFF.

This clonotype occurred a few times. V gene TRBV28 combines with J gene TRBJ1-2; 10 nucleotides align to TRBD1. V shed 5 bases, J shed 4 bases, and the junction held 7 bases outside the gene matches. This CDR3 comprises 15 residues. Germline V gene data show CDR1 as MDHEN and CDR2 as SYDVKM. CDR3 bases: TGTGCCAGCAGTGCGGGGACAGGGGATGGCTATGGCTACACCTTC. Its translation is CASSAGTGDGYGYTF.

At least ten counts were recorded for this clonotype. The chain has TRBV3-1 and TRBJ2-7; the D gene is possibly TRBD2 (6 bases). Germline CDR1 LGHDT, CDR2 YNNKEL (reference sequence). This CDR3 has 14 amino acids. V lost 6 bases to trimming and J lost 2 bases, with 14 bases between them. The CDR3 reads CASRLGLSTYEQYF. In DNA form, the CDR3 reads TGTGCCAGCAGACTCGGACTATCCACCTACGAGCAGTACTTC.

The chain uses TRBV5-5 and TRBJ1-6; no clear D. CDR3 length: 14 residues. Germline V lookup: CDR1 SGHKS, CDR2 YYEKEE (reference sequence). V was pared by 0 bases and J by 7 bases, with 8 bases between. This chain's CDR3 is CASSLVGKNSPLHF. The CDR3 coding sequence is TGTGCCAGCAGCTTGGTGGGGAAAAATTCACCCCTCCACTTT.

In this sample, this clonotype turned up a few times. This chain joins TRBV23-1 and TRBJ2-7, with D hard to call. TRBV23-1 carries the ORF label, with uncertain function. V lost 3 bases to trimming and J lost 4 bases, with 22 bases between them. The CDR3 is made up of 17 amino acids. This CDR3 is CASSQRSRLTGSYEQYF. The CDR3 DNA reads as TGCGCCAGCAGTCAGCGATCGAGGTTGACGGGTAGTTACGAGCAGTACTTC.

The chain combines TRBV19 with TRBJ2-5, with TRBD1 matching 9 bases. From germline, CDR1 is LNHDA and CDR2 SQIVND (reference sequence). CDR3 length equals 14 residues. The V and J ends lost 6 bases and 4 bases, in that order; junction bases with no gene match: 6. The CDR3 DNA reads TGTGCCAGTAGATCACAGGGGGCATTAGAGACCCAGTACTTC. Protein: CASRSQGALETQYF. The variable domain in full, with the rest retrieved from reference TRBV19 and TRBJ2-5, is DGGITQSPKYLFRKEGQNVTLSCEQNLNHDAMYWYRQDPGQGLRLIYYSQIVNDFQKGDIAEGYSVSREKKESFPLTVTSAQKNPTAFYLCASRSQGALETQYFGPGTRLLVL.

This clonotype was detected many times. CDR3 protein: CARWGRPGTKNIQYF. The CDR3 DNA sequence: TGTGCCAGATGGGGAAGACCCGGGACAAAAAACATTCAGTACTTC. V gene TRBV6-2 or TRBV6-3 combines with J gene TRBJ2-4; the D gene is possibly TRBD1 (6 bases). Deletions cut 9 bases from V and 4 bases from J, with 19 bases between. The CDR3 length is 15 residues. Per germline, CDR1 MNHEY and CDR2 SVGEGT.

J is TRBJ2-2 and V is TRBV6-6, with 9 bases fitting TRBD1. This CDR3 contains 14 residues. The trim removed 6 bases at V and 5 bases at J, leaving 4 bases unmatched. Germline lookup yields CDR1 MNHNY and CDR2 SVGAGI (reference sequence). The CDR3 DNA reads as TGTGCCAGCAGCCGGACAGGGGCAACCGGGGAGCTGTTTTTT. It specifies CASSRTGATGELFF.

This clonotype was detected ten times or more. The chain recombines TRBV20-1 with TRBJ2-1; TRBD2 might be the D (5 bases). Looked up from germline, CDR1 is DFQATT and CDR2 is SNEGSKA (reference sequence). Trimming cost V 6 bases and J 1 base, with 13 bases left between them. The CDR3 is 14 residues long. CDR3 in amino acids: CSAPGLTSYNEQFF. The CDR3 DNA reads TGCAGTGCCCCAGGACTGACATCCTACAATGAGCAGTTCTTC.

This clonotype was counted many times. The gene calls are TRBV15 and TRBJ2-7; 7 nucleotides agree with TRBD1. V gave up 0 bases and J gave up 4 bases; unmatched junction bases: 6. Germline CDR1 and CDR2: LNHNV and YYDKDF (reference sequence). The CDR3 covers 15 residues. CDR3 bases: TGTGCCACCAGCAGAGATTCAGGGACAGCTTACGAGCAGTACTTC. Protein: CATSRDSGTAYEQYF.